The sequence of this TCR beta chain was determined in a study of blood T cell repertoires in COVID-19. V shed 4 bases, J shed 8 bases, and the junction held 9 bases outside the gene matches. CDR3 length: 14 residues. CDR1 and CDR2 (germline): SGHKS, YYEKEE (reference sequence). Original processing methods: Researchers report that nucleated cell counts were estimated from reference gene primer amplification. Produced via immunoSEQ multiplex PCR; TCRdb's table is partial and in-frame only. For V, J and clone size, that table is used; D and trimming come from the DNA. The sample includes some 190,000 clones, 75% to 90% of them seen just once.

This clonotype originated in an older woman with acute or convalescent COVID-19. Sequencing was carried out using peripheral blood. J is TRBJ2-4 and V is TRBV5-5; TRBD1 matches at 7 bases. CDR3 loop: CASSPRQGTDIQYF. The CDR3, as DNA: TGTGCCAGCAGCCCCCGACAGGGCACAGACATTCAGTACTTC.